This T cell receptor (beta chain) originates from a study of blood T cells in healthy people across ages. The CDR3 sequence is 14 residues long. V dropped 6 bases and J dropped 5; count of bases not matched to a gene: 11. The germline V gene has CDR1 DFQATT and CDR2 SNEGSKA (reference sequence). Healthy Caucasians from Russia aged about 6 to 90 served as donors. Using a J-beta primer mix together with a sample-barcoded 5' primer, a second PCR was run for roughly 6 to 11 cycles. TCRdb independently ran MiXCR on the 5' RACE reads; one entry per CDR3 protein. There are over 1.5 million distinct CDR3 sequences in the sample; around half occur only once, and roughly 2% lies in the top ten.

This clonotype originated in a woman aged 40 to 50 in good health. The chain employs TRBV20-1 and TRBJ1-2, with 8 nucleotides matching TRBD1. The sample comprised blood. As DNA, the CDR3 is TGCAGTGCGATACCGGGACAGGCGACTTATGGCTACACCTTC. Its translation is CSAIPGQATYGYTF.